The 30 T cell receptor beta chains below come from one sample, sequenced in a study of blood T cell repertoires in COVID-19. Clones were read by immunoSEQ multiplex PCR, and TCRdb kept only the in-frame ones, dropping some. The sample shows roughly 120,000 clones, roughly three quarters of them seen only once. Sample: peripheral blood. These receptors were taken from a woman aged 80 or over with acute or convalescent COVID-19.

This clone was found once. The chain carries TRBV5-1 and TRBJ2-7; 9 bases align to TRBD1. The CDR3 length is 14 residues. Looked up from germline, CDR1 is SGHRS and CDR2 is YFSETQ. V was pared by 3 bases and J by 4 bases, with 5 bases of the junction left unmatched. The CDR3 region is CASSWGTGTYEQYF. The DNA for the CDR3 is TGCGCCAGCAGCTGGGGGACAGGGACATACGAGCAGTACTTC.

The CDR3 reads CASSETTQSGNTIYF. CDR3 nucleotides: TGTGCCAGCAGTGAGACTACGCAGTCTGGAAACACCATATATTTT. The V gene is TRBV2, the J gene TRBJ1-3; D ambiguous. This CDR3 region has 15 residues. Trimming pared 3 bases from V and 1 base from J, leaving 10 bases between. Germline values: CDR1 SNHLY, CDR2 FYNNEI.

The CDR3 nucleotides are TGCGCCAGCAGCCAGGGGGGAACTAGTATATTCGGGGAGCTGTTTTTT. Its protein product is CASSQGGTSIFGELFF. The rearrangement joins TRBV4-1 to TRBJ2-2, with D possibly matching TRBD2 (6 bases). Trimming took off 3 bases at V and 7 bases at J, with 18 bases between the two ends. The CDR3 is made up of 16 amino acids. Looked up from germline, CDR1 is MGHRA and CDR2 is YSYEKL.

This clone was seen just once. Additional DNA sequences in this sample encode the identical CDR3. This chain uses TRBV5-1 with TRBJ2-1; 7 positions agree with TRBD1. The CDR3 is 13 amino acids. V trimming: 0 bases; J trimming: 6 bases; junction bases outside the gene matches: 0. CDR1 is SGHRS, CDR2 YFSETQ, per germline. CDR3 in amino acids: CASSLGTGNEQFF. The DNA for the CDR3 is TGCGCCAGCAGCTTGGGGACAGGCAATGAGCAGTTCTTC. The variable domain in full, with the rest retrieved from reference TRBV5-1 and TRBJ2-1, is KAGVTQTPRYLIKTRGQQVTLSCSPISGHRSVSWYQQTPGQGLQFLFEYFSETQRNKGNFPGRFSGRQFSNSRSEMNVSTLELGDSALYLCASSLGTGNEQFFGPGTRLTVL.

The chain carries TRBV7-9 and TRBJ2-1; 8 nucleotides agree with TRBD1. J gave up 0 bases and V 2 bases, and 3 bases lay outside the gene matches. Germline V gives CDR1 SEHNR, CDR2 FQNEAQ (reference sequence). The CDR3 consists of 16 residues. As DNA, the CDR3 is TGTGCCAGCAGCTTACTTACAGGGGGCTCCTACAATGAGCAGTTCTTC. It encodes CASSLLTGGSYNEQFF. Drawing the rest from reference TRBV7-9 and TRBJ2-1, the complete variable domain is DTGVSQNPRHKITKRGQNVTFRCDPISEHNRLYWYRQTLGQGPEFLTYFQNEAQLEKSRLLSDRFSAERPKGSFSTLEIQRTEQGDSAMYLCASSLLTGGSYNEQFFGPGTRLTVL.

The genes are TRBV7-2 and TRBJ2-1; 10 nucleotides line up with TRBD2. The germline CDR1 and CDR2 sequences are SGHTA and FQGNSA. There are 16 residues in the CDR3. The J segment lost 4 bases and the V segment lost 5 bases, leaving 8 bases of the junction unmatched. The CDR3 sequence is CASSTSSGGQYNEQFF. The DNA for the CDR3 is TGTGCCAGCAGCACCTCTAGCGGGGGTCAGTACAATGAGCAGTTCTTC.

The genes are TRBV7-2 and TRBJ2-3; 11 bases match TRBD2. Germline loops: CDR1 SGHTA, CDR2 FQGNSA. The ends lost 1 base at V and 0 bases at J; junction bases unmatched: 0. This CDR3 spans 16 amino acids. The CDR3 loop is CASSLGLAGSTDTQYF. The CDR3 nucleotides are TGTGCCAGCAGCTTAGGACTAGCGGGAAGCACAGATACGCAGTATTTT.

This clone was detected once. The chain uses TRBV19 and TRBJ2-7; 8 nucleotides match TRBD2. The ends lost 6 bases at V and 5 bases at J; junction bases unmatched: 9. Germline V lookup: CDR1 LNHDA, CDR2 SQIVND (reference sequence). CDR3 length: 14 residues. CDR3 region: CASSPGGGVNEQYF. The CDR3 DNA is TGTGCCAGTAGCCCCGGGGGGGGTGTTAACGAGCAGTACTTC.

The V gene is TRBV7-9, the J gene TRBJ1-5; TRBD1 might be the D (5 bases). V was cut by 3 bases and J by 5 bases, with 8 bases left in between. The CDR3 has 13 residues. Looked up from germline, CDR1 is SEHNR and CDR2 is FQNEAQ (reference sequence). CDR3 loop: CASSLGLDQPQHF. CDR3 sequence (DNA): TGTGCCAGCAGCTTGGGGCTCGATCAGCCCCAGCATTTT.

This chain links TRBV24-1 with TRBJ2-4, with D perhaps TRBD1 (6 bases). This CDR3 spans 13 amino acids. The V and J ends lost 3 bases and 9 bases respectively, with 11 bases between them. Germline V CDR1 and CDR2: KGHDR, SFDVKD. The CDR3 region has the DNA TGTGCCACCAGTGATCCAGGGGACGGCATTCAGTACTTC. Its translation is CATSDPGDGIQYF.

CDR3 nucleotides: TGTGCCAGCAGCTCCCTGACAGGGGACTCCTACAATGAGCAGTTCTTC. It codes for CASSSLTGDSYNEQFF. The chain uses TRBV5-6 and TRBJ2-1; 8 bases map to TRBD1. V lost 3 bases, J lost 0 bases, and 5 bases stayed unmatched. The CDR3 is made up of 16 amino acids. Germline V gene lookup returns CDR1 SGHDT and CDR2 YYEEEE.

The rearrangement uses TRBV11-1 and TRBJ2-3; TRBD1 might be the D (5 bases). This CDR3 has 13 amino acids. Trimming cost V 5 bases and J 7 bases, with 13 bases left between them. The germline V gene has CDR1 SGHAT and CDR2 FQDESV (reference sequence). The CDR3 protein is CASSPNRQNTQYF. The CDR3 bases are TGTGCCAGCAGCCCCAATCGACAGAATACGCAGTATTTT.

The rearrangement uses TRBV3-1 (or the pseudogene TRBV3-2) and TRBJ2-1; maybe TRBD2 (6 bases). The germline V gene encodes CDR1 LGHDT and CDR2 YNNKEL (reference sequence). V was clipped by 4 bases and J by 5 bases, with 18 bases between them. This CDR3 is built from 16 residues. CDR3 protein: CASSLLLAGPNNEQFF. Here the CDR3 DNA reads TGTGCCAGCAGCCTCTTACTAGCAGGGCCCAACAATGAGCAGTTCTTC.

The CDR3 sequence: CASSFQGKDTEAFF. CDR3 nucleotide sequence: TGTGCCAGCAGTTTTCAGGGAAAGGACACTGAAGCTTTCTTT. The rearrangement joins TRBV7-2 to TRBJ1-1; possibly TRBD1 for D (5 bases). The CDR3 runs 14 residues. With 6 bases removed from V and 3 bases from J, the gap between germline ends came to 14 bases. Germline CDR1 reads SGHTA; CDR2 reads FQGNSA. Based on the CDR3 plus reference TRBV7-2 and TRBJ1-1, the full variable domain is GAGVSQSPSNKVTEKGKDVELRCDPISGHTALYWYRQSLGQGLEFLIYFQGNSAPDKSGLPSDRFSAERTGGSVSTLTIQRTQQEDSAVYLCASSFQGKDTEAFFGQGTRLTVV.

V gene TRBV6-5 combines with J gene TRBJ1-2; 8 bases align to TRBD1. The germline V gene has CDR1 MNHEY and CDR2 SVGAGI. J lost 5 bases, V lost 7 bases, and 9 bases had no gene match. The CDR3 sequence is 14 residues long. CDR3 coding DNA: TGTGCCAGCAACGTAGGACAGGGTGGATATGGCTACACCTTC. It yields the protein CASNVGQGGYGYTF.

This chain uses TRBV6-2 or TRBV6-3 with TRBJ2-3, with D maybe TRBD2 (6 bases). The CDR3 is made up of 14 amino acids. Germline values: CDR1 MNHEY, CDR2 SVGEGT. Trimming pared 2 bases from V and 8 bases from J, leaving 14 bases between. The CDR3 spells CASSYTGGPFTQYF. CDR3 nucleotides: TGTGCCAGCAGTTACACCGGGGGTCCATTTACGCAGTATTTT.

A single count supports this clone. V usage is TRBV29-1 and J usage is TRBJ1-1; TRBD1 aligns across 12 bases. The V segment lost 3 bases and the J segment 6 bases; nucleotides outside the gene matches: 5. This CDR3 region has 14 residues. The germline V gene encodes CDR1 SQVTM and CDR2 ANQGSEA. Here the CDR3 DNA reads TGCAGCGTTGATTCCGGGACAGGGGGCCCTGAAGCTTTCTTT. Translation gives CSVDSGTGGPEAFF.

This clone was seen only a few times. V gene TRBV20-1 combines with J gene TRBJ1-2, with D perhaps matching TRBD1 (5 bases). CDR1 is DFQATT and CDR2 is SNEGSKA in the germline V gene (reference sequence). V lost 6 bases and J 8 bases, leaving 13 bases between the germline ends. The CDR3 runs to 11 residues. CDR3: CSARPRTGYTF. CDR3 nucleotide sequence: TGCAGTGCCCGACCAAGGACAGGCTACACCTTC.

The chain combines TRBV9 with TRBJ2-1; 10 bases are a match to TRBD1. Germline V lookup: CDR1 SGDLS, CDR2 YYNGEE. With V trimmed by 4 bases and J by 4 bases, 11 bases remained unmatched. There are 17 residues in the CDR3. CDR3 nucleotides: TGTGCCAGCAGCCCATCGACCGGGACAGGGGATTACAATGAGCAGTTCTTC. Protein sequence: CASSPSTGTGDYNEQFF.

This chain connects TRBV11-3 to TRBJ2-3; 9 nucleotides line up with TRBD2. With V trimmed by 5 bases and J by 6 bases, 12 bases remained unmatched. Germline CDR1 reads SGHNT; CDR2 reads YENEEA. CDR3 size: 16 residues. The CDR3 sequence: CASSRTSGGMSDTQYF. CDR3 DNA: TGTGCCAGCAGCCGAACAAGCGGGGGGATGTCTGATACGCAGTATTTT.

This clone was picked up one time. V is TRBV28 and J is TRBJ1-1, with a weak D call TRBD1 (6 bases). V was shortened by 3 bases and J by 10 bases, with 18 bases between the two germline ends. This CDR3 comprises 14 residues. Germline values: CDR1 MDHEN, CDR2 SYDVKM. CDR3 nucleotides: TGTGCCAGCAGTTTCGGGGGGGCTGGGGTGAGAGCTTTCTTT. This codes for CASSFGGAGVRAFF.

The rearrangement joins TRBV3-1 (or the pseudogene TRBV3-2) to TRBJ2-7; TRBD1 matches at 8 bases. The germline CDR1 and CDR2 sequences are LGHDT and YNNKEL (reference sequence). Trimming cost V 3 bases and J 3 bases; bases outside gene matches: 4. The CDR3 is 14 residues long. The CDR3 DNA sequence: TGTGCCAGCAGCCAGGACAGGGCTAGCTACGAGCAGTACTTC. Translating it yields CASSQDRASYEQYF.

This clone has a handful of counts. The chain combines TRBV29-1 with TRBJ1-2; the D gene is possibly TRBD1 (5 bases). The V gene lost 4 bases and the J gene lost 7 bases, with 19 bases spanning the gap. The CDR3 runs to 14 residues. Germline-derived CDR1 and CDR2 are SQVTM and ANQGSEA. The CDR3 here is CSVARDSGRAGYTF. CDR3 nucleotides: TGCAGCGTTGCCAGGGACTCAGGCAGGGCTGGCTACACCTTC.

This clone showed up just once. The chain couples TRBV5-5 to TRBJ2-7; 8 nucleotides align to TRBD2. J was trimmed by 2 bases and V by 5 bases; bases with no gene match: 18. The CDR3 sequence is 18 residues long. CDR1 is SGHKS and CDR2 is YYEKEE in the germline V gene (reference sequence). The CDR3 loop reads CASSLSRGGTSAPYEQYF. In nucleotides, the CDR3 is TGTGCCAGCAGTTTGTCTAGGGGGGGGACTAGTGCCCCCTACGAGCAGTACTTC.

The rearrangement joins TRBV9 to TRBJ1-2; D possibly corresponds to TRBD1 (5 bases). Germline values: CDR1 SGDLS, CDR2 YYNGEE. The CDR3 consists of 15 residues. Trimming took off 0 bases at V and 3 bases at J, with 12 bases between the two ends. The CDR3 region has the DNA TGTGCCAGCAGCGTAGCGAAGGGGCGAGACTATGGCTACACCTTC. It translates to CASSVAKGRDYGYTF.

The chain joins TRBV28 to TRBJ2-7, with D unclear. With 5 bases removed from V and 2 bases from J, the gap between germline ends came to 13 bases. Germline CDR1 is MDHEN and CDR2 is SYDVKM. CDR3 length equals 14 residues. This CDR3 reads CASSGVGSPYEQYF. In DNA, the CDR3 is TGTGCCAGCAGTGGAGTAGGTAGCCCCTACGAGCAGTACTTC.

In DNA, the CDR3 is TGTGCCTGGAGCGGACAGGGGGCTCAGCCCCAGCATTTT. It encodes CAWSGQGAQPQHF. This sequence joins TRBV30 and TRBJ1-5; 11 bases are a match to TRBD1. The CDR3 loop spans 13 amino acids. Per the germline V gene, CDR1 is GTSNPN and CDR2 is SVGIG (reference sequence). Germline trimming cut 3 bases from V and 6 bases from J; bases unmatched to any gene: 1.

In the case of this clone: This same CDR3 is encoded by further DNA sequences in the sample. The V gene is TRBV5-1, the J gene TRBJ1-1, with a tentative D call TRBD1 (6 bases). V shed 1 base and J shed 4 bases, with 8 bases lying between them. CDR3 length: 13 residues. Germline V CDR1 and CDR2: SGHRS, YFSETQ. The CDR3 loop is CASSLRGGTEAFF. CDR3 DNA sequence: TGCGCCAGCAGCTTGAGAGGGGGCACTGAAGCTTTCTTT. Looking up the rest from reference TRBV5-1 and TRBJ1-1 gives the full variable domain: KAGVTQTPRYLIKTRGQQVTLSCSPISGHRSVSWYQQTPGQGLQFLFEYFSETQRNKGNFPGRFSGRQFSNSRSEMNVSTLELGDSALYLCASSLRGGTEAFFGQGTRLTVV.

The chain is built from TRBV5-1 and TRBJ2-3, with 7 positions matching TRBD2. The CDR3 runs to 14 residues. Germline V gene lookup returns CDR1 SGHRS and CDR2 YFSETQ. As DNA, the CDR3 is TGCGTTAGCAGTCCGGGGGGTATCACAGATACGCAGTATTTT. It encodes CVSSPGGITDTQYF.

V and J are TRBV10-3 and TRBJ2-1, with 8 bases matching TRBD2. With V trimmed by 10 bases and J by 6 bases, 8 bases remained unmatched. The CDR3 length is 13 residues. The V gene's germline CDR1 is ENHRY and CDR2 SYGVKD. Here the CDR3 DNA reads TGTGCCACCGGACTAGCCACCATCAATGAGCAGTTCTTC. It encodes CATGLATINEQFF.